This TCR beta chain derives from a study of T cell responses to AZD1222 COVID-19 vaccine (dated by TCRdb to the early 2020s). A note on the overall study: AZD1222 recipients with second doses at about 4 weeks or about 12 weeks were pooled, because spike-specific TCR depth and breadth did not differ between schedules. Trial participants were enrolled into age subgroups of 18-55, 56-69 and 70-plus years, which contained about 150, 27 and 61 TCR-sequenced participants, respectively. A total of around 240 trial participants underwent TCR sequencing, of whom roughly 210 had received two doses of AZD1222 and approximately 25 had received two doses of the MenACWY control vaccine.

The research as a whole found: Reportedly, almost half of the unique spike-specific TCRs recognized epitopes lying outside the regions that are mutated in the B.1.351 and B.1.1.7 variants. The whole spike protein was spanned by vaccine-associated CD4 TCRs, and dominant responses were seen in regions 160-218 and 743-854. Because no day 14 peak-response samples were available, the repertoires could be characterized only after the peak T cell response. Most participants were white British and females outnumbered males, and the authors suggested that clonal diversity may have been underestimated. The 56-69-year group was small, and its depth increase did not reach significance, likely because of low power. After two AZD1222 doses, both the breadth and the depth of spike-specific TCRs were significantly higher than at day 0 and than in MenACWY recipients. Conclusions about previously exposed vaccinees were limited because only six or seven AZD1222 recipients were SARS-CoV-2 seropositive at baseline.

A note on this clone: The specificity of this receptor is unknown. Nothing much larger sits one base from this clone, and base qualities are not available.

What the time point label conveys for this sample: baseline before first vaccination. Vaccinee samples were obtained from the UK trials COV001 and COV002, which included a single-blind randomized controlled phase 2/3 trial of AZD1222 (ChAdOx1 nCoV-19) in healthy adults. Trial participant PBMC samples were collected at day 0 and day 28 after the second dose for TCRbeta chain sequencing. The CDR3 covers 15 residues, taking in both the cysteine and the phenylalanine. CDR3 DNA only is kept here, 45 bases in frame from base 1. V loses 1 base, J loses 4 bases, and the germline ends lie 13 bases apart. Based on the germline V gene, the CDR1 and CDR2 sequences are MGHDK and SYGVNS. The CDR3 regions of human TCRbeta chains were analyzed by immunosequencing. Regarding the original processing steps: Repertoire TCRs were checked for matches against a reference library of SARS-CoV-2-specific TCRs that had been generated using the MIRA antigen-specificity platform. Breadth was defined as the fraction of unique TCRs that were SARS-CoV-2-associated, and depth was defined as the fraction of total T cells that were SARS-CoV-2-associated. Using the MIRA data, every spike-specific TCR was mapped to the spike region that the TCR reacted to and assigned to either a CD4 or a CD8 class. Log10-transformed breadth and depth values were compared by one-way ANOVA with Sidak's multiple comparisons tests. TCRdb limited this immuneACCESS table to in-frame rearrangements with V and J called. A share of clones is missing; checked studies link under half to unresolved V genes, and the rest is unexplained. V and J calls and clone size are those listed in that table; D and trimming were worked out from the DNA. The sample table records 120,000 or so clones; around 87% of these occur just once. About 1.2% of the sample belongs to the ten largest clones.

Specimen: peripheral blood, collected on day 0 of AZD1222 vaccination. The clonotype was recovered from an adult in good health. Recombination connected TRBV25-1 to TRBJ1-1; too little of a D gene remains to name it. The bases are TGTGCCAGCAGTGAATCTATGGGCGAGATCACTGAAGCTTTCTTT. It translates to CASSESMGEITEAFF.